These T cell receptor beta chains were read from a single sample in a study of T cell repertoires in cytomegalovirus infection. One entry per CDR3 protein results from TCRdb running MiXCR on the reads. Counted here are some 920,000 distinct CDR3 sequences, roughly 30% occurring once; the ten biggest clones make up roughly 13%. These receptors' antigens are unknown. The sample here was cultured CD8+ T cells from PBMCs, taken from culture after CMV antigen stimulation. These receptors were obtained from a human donor in good health (CMV status not recorded). Some clones in this sample may be carry-over from other donors' samples. The CDR3 runs from the conserved cysteine through the conserved F or W. The D gene is left open where the match is weak. The listing skips clone size in some rows; elsewhere it reads once, few, many or a size class.

D gene: -; clone size: few; V gene: TRBV6-5; J gene: TRBJ1-5; CDR3 DNA: TGTGCCAGCAGTTACTTCCAGGGCGATCAGCCCCAGCATTTT; CDR3 protein: CASSYFQGDQPQHF
D gene: -; clone size: -; V gene: TRBV11-2; J gene: TRBJ2-3; CDR3 DNA: TGTGCCAGCAGCCTCGGGGGCAGGGGGGGTTCAGATACGCAGTATTTT; CDR3 protein: CASSLGGRGGSDTQYF
D gene: -; clone size: many; V gene: TRBV12-3/TRBV12-4; J gene: TRBJ1-1; CDR3 DNA: TGTGCCAGCAGTTTACGGCTTAGGGGGGGAGACACTGAAGCTTTCTTT; CDR3 protein: CASSLRLRGGDTEAFF
D gene: -; clone size: -; V gene: TRBV6-6; J gene: TRBJ1-4; CDR3 DNA: TGTGCCAGCAATCTGGGGGGAGACGAAAAACTGTTTTTT; CDR3 protein: CASNLGGDEKLFF
D gene: -; clone size: -; V gene: TRBV4-3; J gene: TRBJ2-2; CDR3 DNA: TGCGCCAGCGGGGCGATCTCGGAGCTGTTTTTT; CDR3 protein: CASGAISELFF
D gene: -; clone size: few; V gene: TRBV6-2/TRBV6-3; J gene: TRBJ1-5; CDR3 DNA: TGTGCCAGCAGTTACCCCGATTGGGGGGATCAGCCCCAGCATTTT; CDR3 protein: CASSYPDWGDQPQHF
D gene: TRBD2; clone size: few; V gene: TRBV3-1; J gene: TRBJ2-1; CDR3 DNA: TGTGCCAGCAGTGTGACTAGCGGGGCCAATGAGCAGTTCTTC; CDR3 protein: CASSVTSGANEQFF
D gene: -; clone size: -; V gene: TRBV7-9; J gene: TRBJ1-2; CDR3 DNA: TGTGCCAGCAGCTTGGAGACTGATCTCTATGGCTACACCTTC; CDR3 protein: CASSLETDLYGYTF
D gene: -; clone size: -; V gene: TRBV12-3/TRBV12-4; J gene: TRBJ1-6; CDR3 DNA: TGTGCCAGCAGTTTAGTCGCCGGCGGTAATTCACCCCTCCACTTT; CDR3 protein: CASSLVAGGNSPLHF
D gene: -; clone size: few; V gene: TRBV7-6; J gene: TRBJ2-7; CDR3 DNA: TGTGCCAGCAGCTTAGTTGGACTGGGGGGCTACGAGCAGTACTTC; CDR3 protein: CASSLVGLGGYEQYF
D gene: -; clone size: -; V gene: TRBV10-2; J gene: TRBJ2-1; CDR3 DNA: TGCGCCAGCTTGACTGGGAGCTCCTACAATGAGCAGTTCTTC; CDR3 protein: CASLTGSSYNEQFF
D gene: -; clone size: -; V gene: TRBV10-3; J gene: TRBJ2-2; CDR3 DNA: TGTGCCATCATGGTAGGGGGCACCGGGGAGCTGTTTTTT; CDR3 protein: CAIMVGGTGELFF
D gene: -; clone size: few; V gene: TRBV19; J gene: TRBJ1-1; CDR3 DNA: TGTGCCAGTAGCTTCGAACCCCTTGGGGGGGCTGAAGCTTTCTTT; CDR3 protein: CASSFEPLGGAEAFF
D gene: TRBD1; clone size: -; V gene: TRBV7-9; J gene: TRBJ1-2; CDR3 DNA: TGTGCCAGCAGCTTCGGACAGGGTTGGGGCTACACCTTC; CDR3 protein: CASSFGQGWGYTF
D gene: -; clone size: few; V gene: TRBV6-1; J gene: TRBJ1-5; CDR3 DNA: TGTGCCAGCAGTCCCGCCGGCCTTGGTTCAGCCCAGCATTTT; CDR3 protein: CASSPAGLGSAQHF
D gene: -; clone size: -; V gene: TRBV12-3/TRBV12-4; J gene: TRBJ2-1; CDR3 DNA: TGTGCCAGCAGTTTAGCGCCGGCTAGTAATGAGCAGTTCTTC; CDR3 protein: CASSLAPASNEQFF
D gene: -; clone size: many; V gene: TRBV4-3; J gene: TRBJ1-5; CDR3 DNA: TGCGCCAGCAGCCAAGGGACCTATAGCAATCAGCCCCAGCATTTT; CDR3 protein: CASSQGTYSNQPQHF
D gene: -; clone size: -; V gene: TRBV7-9; J gene: TRBJ2-7; CDR3 DNA: TGTGCCAGCACCTCACCCAGCTACGAGCAGTACTTC; CDR3 protein: CASTSPSYEQYF
D gene: -; clone size: few; V gene: TRBV19; J gene: TRBJ2-1; CDR3 DNA: TGTGCCAGTAGTATTCGGGGGACCTACAATGAGCAGTTCTTC; CDR3 protein: CASSIRGTYNEQFF
D gene: -; clone size: -; V gene: TRBV12-5; J gene: TRBJ2-3; CDR3 DNA: TGTGCTAGTGGTTTGGTACGCCCCGGGAGCACAGATACGCAGTATTTT; CDR3 protein: CASGLVRPGSTDTQYF
D gene: -; clone size: -; V gene: TRBV15; J gene: TRBJ1-5; CDR3 DNA: TGTGCCACCAGCAGAGATGTTCCTTCAACCAGGGAAGGGAGGCGCAATCAGCCCCAGCATTTT; CDR3 protein: CATSRDVPSTREGRRNQPQHF
D gene: TRBD1; clone size: few; V gene: TRBV14; J gene: TRBJ2-2; CDR3 DNA: TGTGCCAGCAGCCAAGCGGGACAGGTTACCGGGGAGCTGTTTTTT; CDR3 protein: CASSQAGQVTGELFF
D gene: TRBD1; clone size: few; V gene: TRBV29-1; J gene: TRBJ1-1; CDR3 DNA: TGCAGCGTTGAATCCGACAGGGCTATTCGCAACACTGAAGCTTTCTTT; CDR3 protein: CSVESDRAIRNTEAFF
D gene: TRBD1; clone size: few; V gene: TRBV7-6; J gene: TRBJ1-2; CDR3 DNA: TGTGCCAGCAGCTTAGAGGGGGCCGGACAGCTATCCTATGGCTACACCTTC; CDR3 protein: CASSLEGAGQLSYGYTF
D gene: TRBD2; clone size: many; V gene: TRBV7-9; J gene: TRBJ2-1; CDR3 DNA: TGTGCCAGCAGCTTAAAAATTGGGCTACCGGGGGGAAATGAGCAGTTCTTC; CDR3 protein: CASSLKIGLPGGNEQFF
D gene: -; clone size: -; V gene: TRBV27; J gene: TRBJ2-6; CDR3 DNA: TGTGCCAGCAGTTTATCGGGAGGCTCTGGGGCCAACGTCCTGACTTTC; CDR3 protein: CASSLSGGSGANVLTF
D gene: TRBD1; clone size: few; V gene: TRBV7-8; J gene: TRBJ2-2; CDR3 DNA: TGTGCCAGCATCCAGTCGGGACAGGGGACCGGGGAGCTGTTTTTT; CDR3 protein: CASIQSGQGTGELFF
D gene: TRBD2; clone size: -; V gene: TRBV7-7; J gene: TRBJ2-5; CDR3 DNA: TGTGCTAGCAGCTTAACCGGACTAGCGGGGGAGGAGACCCAGTACTTC; CDR3 protein: CASSLTGLAGEETQYF
D gene: -; clone size: -; V gene: TRBV29-1; J gene: TRBJ1-2; CDR3 DNA: TGCAGCGTTTTCAGGGGTTATGGCTACACCTTC; CDR3 protein: CSVFRGYGYTF
D gene: -; clone size: -; V gene: TRBV6-6; J gene: TRBJ2-2; CDR3 DNA: TGTGCCAGCAGTTACTCCAACAGCGGGGAGCTGTTTTTT; CDR3 protein: CASSYSNSGELFF
D gene: TRBD1; clone size: -; V gene: TRBV19; J gene: TRBJ1-5; CDR3 DNA: TGTGCCAGTAGTACCGGACAGGGGCCGCAGCAGCCCCAGCATTTT; CDR3 protein: CASSTGQGPQQPQHF
D gene: -; clone size: few; V gene: TRBV29-1; J gene: TRBJ2-1; CDR3 DNA: TGCAGCGTTGAGGGGGACACCCCCTACAATGAGCAGTTCTTC; CDR3 protein: CSVEGDTPYNEQFF
D gene: -; clone size: many; V gene: TRBV7-6; J gene: TRBJ2-7; CDR3 DNA: TGTGCCAGCAGCCCGCCGGGGCAGGCGGTTCCCTACGAGCAGTACTTC; CDR3 protein: CASSPPGQAVPYEQYF
D gene: -; clone size: few; V gene: TRBV19; J gene: TRBJ1-1; CDR3 DNA: TGTGCCAGTATAGGGCCAGCTGAAGCTTTCTTT; CDR3 protein: CASIGPAEAFF
D gene: TRBD1; clone size: few; V gene: TRBV28; J gene: TRBJ2-1; CDR3 DNA: TGTGCCAGCAGTTTATCGCCTACCGGGACAGGGGTAAATGAGCAGTTCTTC; CDR3 protein: CASSLSPTGTGVNEQFF
D gene: TRBD2; clone size: -; V gene: TRBV6-6; J gene: TRBJ2-1; CDR3 DNA: TGTGCCAGCAGTTTAGCGGGAGGTCCGTTGGTCAATGAGCAGTTCTTC; CDR3 protein: CASSLAGGPLVNEQFF
D gene: TRBD1; clone size: few; V gene: TRBV5-4; J gene: TRBJ1-2; CDR3 DNA: TGTGCCAGCAGCTACAGGGGGCACTATGGCTACACCTTC; CDR3 protein: CASSYRGHYGYTF
D gene: -; clone size: few; V gene: TRBV5-1; J gene: TRBJ2-5; CDR3 DNA: TGCGCCAGCAGCTTGATGGAGGGATGGGAGACCCAGTACTTC; CDR3 protein: CASSLMEGWETQYF
D gene: -; clone size: few; V gene: TRBV6-2/TRBV6-3; J gene: TRBJ2-1; CDR3 DNA: TGTGCCAGCAGTCGTCCGGGTCCTAGCTCCTACAATGAGCAGTTCTTC; CDR3 protein: CASSRPGPSSYNEQFF
D gene: -; clone size: few; V gene: TRBV6-2/TRBV6-3; J gene: TRBJ1-6; CDR3 DNA: TGTGCCAGCAGTTACTCGGGGGCGTCAGAATCACCCCTCCACTTT; CDR3 protein: CASSYSGASESPLHF
D gene: -; clone size: few; V gene: TRBV14; J gene: TRBJ2-7; CDR3 DNA: TGTGCCAGCAGCCAAGATCAAGTGCCGGCAGACCACTCCTACGAGCAGTACTTC; CDR3 protein: CASSQDQVPADHSYEQYF
D gene: -; clone size: few; V gene: TRBV27; J gene: TRBJ1-2; CDR3 DNA: TGTGCCAGCAGTTCCCGACTCCCAGCTAACTATGGCTACACCTTC; CDR3 protein: CASSSRLPANYGYTF
D gene: -; clone size: -; V gene: TRBV27; J gene: TRBJ2-3; CDR3 DNA: TGTGCCAGCGGGGTTGGGGGTCGAGGAGATACGCAGTATTTT; CDR3 protein: CASGVGGRGDTQYF
D gene: TRBD1; clone size: -; V gene: TRBV20-1; J gene: TRBJ2-5; CDR3 DNA: TGCAGTGCTAGAGGTCTCCGGGACAGTGACACCCTTTTGCGGACCCAGTACTTC; CDR3 protein: CSARGLRDSDTLLRTQYF
D gene: -; clone size: few; V gene: TRBV7-9; J gene: TRBJ1-5; CDR3 DNA: TGTGCCAGCAGCCCGGTGGGGGATCAGCCCCAGCATTTT; CDR3 protein: CASSPVGDQPQHF